This T cell receptor (beta chain) is from a study of human T cells and chemical hapten exposure. Germline CDR1 SNHLY, CDR2 FYNNEI. V dropped 11 bases and J dropped 3; count of bases not matched to a gene: 5. This CDR3 has 12 residues. Specified time point: patch test 3, about 24 weeks after DPC sensitization. Treatment meaning: therapeutic diphenylcyclopropenone sensitization with weekly scalp DPC. TCRdb reprocessed the RACE reads via MiXCR and lists one record per CDR3 protein. The sample contains 55,000 to 75,000 distinct CDR3 sequences, approximately 13% of which appear only once. This clonotype was sampled from a man aged 30 to 45 with alopecia areata. Some clones in this sample may be carry-over from other donors' samples. The specimen was whole blood, collected in connection with sensitization to the hapten diphenylcyclopropenone (DPC). V gene TRBV2 combines with J gene TRBJ1-1; 8 bases are shared with TRBD1. The CDR3 spells CAGQGMDTEAFF. CDR3 bases: TGTGCCGGACAGGGCATGGACACTGAAGCTTTCTTT.